The rows below give T cell receptor beta chains drawn from one sample of a study of Graves' ophthalmopathy and Graves' hyperthyroidism. Via MiXCR, TCRdb re-called the multiplex PCR reads, giving one row per CDR3 protein. Among around 1,200,000 distinct CDR3 sequences listed, approximately 35% were seen once. Source material: peripheral blood or thyroid tissue (not recorded which). Every receptor here comes from an adult man with Graves' hyperthyroidism. Both conserved end residues are part of each CDR3. The D gene is left open where the match is weak. Clone size is not always given. Where it is, it says once, few, many or a class for expanded clones.

v_call	d_call	j_call	clone_size	cdr3_aa	cdr3_nt
TRBV10-3	TRBD1	TRBJ2-5	NA	CAISESRGQGTQYF	TGTGCCATCAGTGAGTCGAGAGGACAGGGGACCCAGTACTTC
TRBV6-6	NA	TRBJ2-5	few	CASSYSMGTQYF	TGTGCCAGCAGTTACTCGATGGGGACCCAGTACTTC
TRBV6-5	TRBD1	TRBJ1-6	NA	CASSYSGQTLYNSPLHF	TGTGCCAGCAGTTACTCGGGACAGACCCTCTATAATTCACCCCTCCACTTT
TRBV11-2	TRBD1	TRBJ1-1	once	CASSRTGDHTEAFF	TGTGCCAGCAGTCGGACAGGGGATCACACTGAAGCTTTCTTT
TRBV20-1	NA	TRBJ2-5	few	CSARDPAAQVIETQYF	TGCAGTGCTAGAGACCCGGCGGCACAGGTAATAGAGACCCAGTACTTC
TRBV20-1	TRBD1	TRBJ1-1	NA	CSANSGGTKYTEAFF	TGCAGTGCCAACTCAGGGGGCACGAAATACACTGAAGCTTTCTTT
TRBV7-2	NA	TRBJ2-7	NA	CASSSLGTRIYEQYF	TGTGCCAGCAGCTCCCTAGGGACAAGGATCTACGAGCAGTACTTC
TRBV25-1	NA	TRBJ2-7	NA	CASSVRGTYEQYF	TGTGCCAGCAGTGTTAGGGGAACTTACGAGCAGTACTTC
TRBV6-5	NA	TRBJ2-2	NA	CASSRTEMNTGELFF	TGTGCCAGCAGCCGTACAGAAATGAACACCGGGGAGCTGTTTTTT
TRBV6-5	TRBD1	TRBJ2-7	few	CASREDRDFSDEQYF	TGTGCCAGCAGGGAGGACAGGGATTTTTCCGACGAGCAGTACTTC
TRBV29-1	NA	TRBJ2-7	many	CSASLIPYEQYF	TGCAGCGCCTCCTTGATCCCCTACGAGCAGTACTTC
TRBV20-1	TRBD1	TRBJ2-7	many	CSARNTGTEIYEQYF	TGCAGTGCTAGGAACACCGGGACAGAGATCTACGAGCAGTACTTC
TRBV29-1	TRBD2	TRBJ2-7	NA	CSVKGLATNEQYF	TGCAGCGTTAAGGGACTAGCGACCAATGAGCAGTACTTC
TRBV7-9	NA	TRBJ2-5	many	CASSLNGGQETQYF	TGTGCCAGCAGCTTAAACGGGGGCCAAGAGACCCAGTACTTC
TRBV7-9	TRBD2	TRBJ2-7	NA	CASSHGGSGSSYEQYF	TGTGCCAGCAGCCACGGGGGTAGCGGGTCCTCCTACGAGCAGTACTTC
TRBV20-1	NA	TRBJ2-2	many	CSARGTVNTGELFF	TGCAGTGCTAGAGGGACAGTGAACACCGGGGAGCTGTTTTTT
TRBV10-3	TRBD2	TRBJ2-7	many	CASSGTRMQYF	TGTGCCAGTTCCGGGACTAGGATGCAGTACTTC
TRBV10-1	TRBD2	TRBJ2-2	NA	CASSTGTTKRGTGELFF	TGCGCCAGCAGCACCGGGACCACCAAGCGGGGCACCGGGGAGCTGTTTTTT
TRBV5-1	NA	TRBJ2-7	NA	CASSLEPSQNQYF	TGCGCCAGCAGCTTGGAGCCCAGCCAAAACCAGTACTTC
TRBV7-2	NA	TRBJ2-2	few	CASSLDRHHTGELFF	TGTGCCAGCAGCTTAGACCGGCACCACACCGGGGAGCTGTTTTTT
TRBV4-3	NA	TRBJ1-2	many	CASSHQTGPRRGYTF	TGCGCCAGCAGTCATCAAACCGGACCCAGGCGTGGCTACACCTTC
TRBV20-1	NA	TRBJ2-7	NA	CSASRDLQEEQYF	TGCAGTGCTAGCCGGGACCTTCAAGAGGAGCAGTACTTC
TRBV29-1	NA	TRBJ2-5	NA	CSPTTHWGETQYF	TGCAGCCCGACCACTCACTGGGGGGAGACCCAGTACTTC
TRBV5-1	NA	TRBJ2-7	many	CASSLGGGPNEQYF	TGCGCCAGCAGCTTAGGTGGGGGCCCCAACGAGCAGTACTTC
TRBV10-2	NA	TRBJ2-7	many	CASSDYSYEQYF	TGCGCCAGCAGTGATTATTCCTACGAGCAGTACTTC
TRBV19	NA	TRBJ2-7	NA	CASSMYEQYF	TGTGCCAGTAGTATGTACGAGCAGTACTTC
TRBV7-9	NA	TRBJ1-2	many	CASSAQQGGYGYTF	TGTGCCAGCAGCGCTCAACAGGGCGGGTATGGCTACACCTTC
TRBV15	TRBD1	TRBJ1-6	NA	CATSRDRRVTGTDLKAHSPLHF	TGTGCCACCAGCAGAGATCGCAGGGTCACCGGGACAGACCTAAAGGCGCATTCACCCCTCCACTTT
TRBV5-1	NA	TRBJ2-7	many	CASSLEAGPSYEQYF	TGTGCCAGCAGCTTAGAGGCGGGACCTTCCTACGAGCAGTACTTC
TRBV10-3	TRBD1	TRBJ2-7	NA	CAISQGQGDGQYF	TGTGCCATCAGTCAGGGACAGGGGGACGGGCAGTACTTC
TRBV19	TRBD1	TRBJ1-2	many	CASIAGQRKNYGYTF	TGTGCCAGTATTGCGGGACAGCGTAAGAACTATGGCTACACCTTC
TRBV7-9	NA	TRBJ1-2	NA	CASSPLGEGSYGYTF	TGTGCCAGCAGCCCCTTGGGGGAAGGGAGCTATGGCTACACCTTC
TRBV4-1	TRBD1	TRBJ1-4	NA	CASSQGRVGQSLADEKLFF	TGCGCCAGCAGCCAAGGAAGAGTGGGACAGTCATTGGCAGATGAAAAACTGTTTTTT
TRBV5-5	NA	TRBJ2-7	many	CASSLALPYEQYF	TGTGCCAGCAGCTTGGCGTTACCCTACGAGCAGTACTTC
TRBV12-3/TRBV12-4	TRBD1	TRBJ1-2	NA	CASSGGRQGVYDGYTF	TGTGCCAGCAGTGGGGGCCGACAGGGGGTTTACGATGGCTACACCTTC
TRBV6-2/TRBV6-3	NA	TRBJ1-5	few	CASSRGGGYQPQHF	TGTGCCAGCAGTCGGGGGGGGGGCTATCAGCCCCAGCATTTT
TRBV12-3/TRBV12-4	NA	TRBJ1-1	few	CACSGRREAFF	TGTGCCTGTTCAGGGCGACGCGAAGCTTTCTTT
TRBV24-1	TRBD1	TRBJ2-2	many	CATSDPGTGWTGELFF	TGTGCCACCAGTGATCCCGGGACAGGGTGGACCGGGGAGCTGTTTTTT
TRBV6-5	NA	TRBJ1-1	few	CASSYREWAFF	TGTGCCAGCAGTTACCGTGAGTGGGCCTTCTTT
TRBV5-1	TRBD1	TRBJ2-6	few	CASSSQRTTGVGANVLTF	TGCGCCAGCAGCTCACAAAGGACAACAGGGGTTGGGGCCAACGTCCTGACTTTC
TRBV20-1	NA	TRBJ1-1	few	CSARGTEQGPENTEAFF	TGCAGTGCTAGAGGTACTGAACAGGGTCCCGAGAACACTGAAGCTTTCTTT
TRBV6-5	NA	TRBJ2-5	NA	CASSYSGRGGFRTQYF	TGTGCCAGCAGTTACTCCGGGAGAGGGGGCTTCAGGACCCAGTACTTC
TRBV11-2	TRBD2	TRBJ2-7	many	CASSSPRGLAGDEQYF	TGTGCCAGCAGCTCACCAAGGGGACTAGCGGGAGACGAGCAGTACTTC
TRBV7-2	TRBD1	TRBJ1-2	NA	CASNRQGSYTF	TGTGCCAGCAACCGACAGGGAAGCTACACCTTC
TRBV7-6	NA	TRBJ1-5	NA	CASSLTRTAFQPQHF	TGTGCCAGCAGCCTAACACGGACAGCTTTTCAGCCCCAGCATTTT
TRBV9	NA	TRBJ2-2	few	CASSAPLGATGELFF	TGTGCCAGCAGCGCACCCCTGGGGGCAACCGGGGAGCTGTTTTTT
TRBV7-3	TRBD1	TRBJ1-6	many	CASSLDGQGISPLHF	TGTGCCAGCAGCTTAGACGGACAGGGAATTTCACCCCTCCACTTT
TRBV19	NA	TRBJ1-1	many	CASSIYGVLNTEAFF	TGTGCCAGTAGTATCTACGGGGTTCTGAACACTGAAGCTTTCTTT
TRBV7-9	NA	TRBJ1-1	NA	CASSFWFGGVRDTEAFF	TGTGCCAGCAGCTTTTGGTTTGGCGGGGTGCGAGACACTGAAGCTTTCTTT